This TCR beta chain was observed in a study of T cells after yellow fever vaccination. Findings of the study overall: FACS-sorted repertoires could harbor abundant contaminating bulk-population clonotypes.

Universal primer sites and UMIs were introduced during 5'RACE template-switching synthesis of TCR cDNA. TCRdb re-derived calls from the 5' RACE reads in MiXCR, one entry per CDR3 protein. The sample lists some 340,000 distinct CDR3 sequences, around 10% occurring once. This clonotype came up a few times. Its antigen is still unknown. The CDR3 consists of 15 residues. Germline CDR1 reads SGHRS; CDR2 reads YFSETQ. V lost 0 bases, J lost 4 bases, and 13 bases lay in between. Sequenced material: CD4+ T cells sorted from PBMCs, taken 45 days after the yellow fever booster vaccination. The chain employs TRBV5-1 and TRBJ1-1; D call uncertain. This clonotype originated in a man between 18 and 35 years old who received the YFV17D yellow fever vaccine. CDR3 coding DNA: TGCGCCAGCAGCTTGGGGACGGGAGGGAGCACTGAAGCTTTCTTT. Amino acids: CASSLGTGGSTEAFF.